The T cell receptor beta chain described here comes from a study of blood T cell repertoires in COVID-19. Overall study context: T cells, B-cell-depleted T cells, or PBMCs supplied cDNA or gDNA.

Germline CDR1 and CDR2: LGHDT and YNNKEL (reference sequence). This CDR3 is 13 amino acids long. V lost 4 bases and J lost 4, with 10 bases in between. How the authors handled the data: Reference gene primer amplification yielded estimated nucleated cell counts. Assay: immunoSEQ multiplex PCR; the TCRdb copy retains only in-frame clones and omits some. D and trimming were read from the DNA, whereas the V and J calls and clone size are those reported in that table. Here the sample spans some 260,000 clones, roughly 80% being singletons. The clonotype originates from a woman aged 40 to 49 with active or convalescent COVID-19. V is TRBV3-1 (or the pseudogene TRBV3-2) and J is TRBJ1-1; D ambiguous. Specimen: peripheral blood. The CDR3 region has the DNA TGTGCCAGCAGCCTAGCGGCGGGCACTGAAGCTTTCTTT. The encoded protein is CASSLAAGTEAFF.